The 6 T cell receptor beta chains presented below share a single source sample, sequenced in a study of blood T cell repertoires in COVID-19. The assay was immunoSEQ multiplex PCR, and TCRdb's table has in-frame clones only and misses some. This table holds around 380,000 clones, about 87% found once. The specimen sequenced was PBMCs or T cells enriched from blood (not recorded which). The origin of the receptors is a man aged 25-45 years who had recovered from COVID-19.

CDR3 coding DNA: TGCGCCAGCGCGGGTGGGACAGGGCTGACCTATGGCTACACCTTC. Translation gives CASAGGTGLTYGYTF. This chain links TRBV5-1 with TRBJ1-2, with TRBD1 matching over 9 bases. Germline V lookup: CDR1 SGHRS, CDR2 YFSETQ. The CDR3 sequence is 15 residues long. V was clipped by 7 bases and J by 4 bases; unmatched bases: 11.

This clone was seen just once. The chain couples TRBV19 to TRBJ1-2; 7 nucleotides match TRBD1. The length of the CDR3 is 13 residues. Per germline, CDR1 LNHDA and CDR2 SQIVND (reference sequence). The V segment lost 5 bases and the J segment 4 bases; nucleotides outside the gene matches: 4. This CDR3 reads CASSFRDSYGYTF. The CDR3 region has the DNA TGTGCCAGTAGTTTCCGGGACAGCTATGGCTACACCTTC.

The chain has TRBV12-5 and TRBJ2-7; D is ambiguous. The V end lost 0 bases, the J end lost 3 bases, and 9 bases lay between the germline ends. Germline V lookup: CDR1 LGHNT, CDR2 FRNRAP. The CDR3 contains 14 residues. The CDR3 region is CASGLVPEVYEQYF. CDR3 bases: TGTGCTAGTGGTTTGGTACCTGAGGTCTACGAGCAGTACTTC.

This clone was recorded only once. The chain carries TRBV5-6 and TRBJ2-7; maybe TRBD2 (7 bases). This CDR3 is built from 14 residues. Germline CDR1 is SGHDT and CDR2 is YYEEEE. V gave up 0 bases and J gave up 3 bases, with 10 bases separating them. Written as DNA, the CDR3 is TGTGCCAGCAGCTTGGGGGAGGGGGACTACGAGCAGTACTTC. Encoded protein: CASSLGEGDYEQYF.

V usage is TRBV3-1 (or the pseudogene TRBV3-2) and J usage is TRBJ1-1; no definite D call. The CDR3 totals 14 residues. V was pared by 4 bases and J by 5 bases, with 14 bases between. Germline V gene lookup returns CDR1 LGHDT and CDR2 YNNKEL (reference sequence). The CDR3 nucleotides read TGTGCCAGCAGCCCGCTGGAGGGTAAGACTGAAGCTTTCTTT. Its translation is CASSPLEGKTEAFF.

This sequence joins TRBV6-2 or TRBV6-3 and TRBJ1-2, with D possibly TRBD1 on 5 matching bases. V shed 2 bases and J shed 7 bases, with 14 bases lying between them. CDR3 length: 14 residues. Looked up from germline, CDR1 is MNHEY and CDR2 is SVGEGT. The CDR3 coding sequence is TGTGCCAGCAGTTACGCTACAGGTACAACTGGCTACACCTTC. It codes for CASSYATGTTGYTF.